The rows below give T cell receptor beta chains drawn from one sample of a study of identical twins. TCRdb independently ran MiXCR on the 5' RACE reads; one entry per CDR3 protein. This table has a few hundred thousand distinct CDR3 sequences, around 12% appearing once. This same sample was also taken into another study, of yellow fever vaccine responses in identical twins.

The sequencing input was CD8+ T cells sorted from blood. The source of these receptors is a woman aged 18 to 35 in good health. Each CDR3 is given with its conserved first and last residue. A D gene is named only where the DNA matches it firmly. Clone size is stated in some rows and not others, as once, few, many or a class when expanded.

-	many	TRBV12-3/TRBV12-4	TRBJ2-3	TGTGCCAGCTCCTCCGGGACTGACACAGATACGCAGTATTTT	CASSSGTDTDTQYF
-	-	TRBV7-2	TRBJ1-2	TGTGCCAGCAGTTCCTTAGGTGACTATGGCTACACCTTC	CASSSLGDYGYTF
-	-	TRBV28	TRBJ2-4	TGTGCCAGCAGTCCCGGTTTAGACATTCAGTACTTC	CASSPGLDIQYF
TRBD2	-	TRBV12-3/TRBV12-4	TRBJ2-7	TGTGCCAGCAGTGGGTCCGGGACTAGCGGGGGAAAACTGTCCTACGAGCAGTACTTC	CASSGSGTSGGKLSYEQYF
-	-	TRBV3-1	TRBJ2-5	TGTGCCAGCAGCCTTGGACCCAACCGAGAGACCCAGTACTTC	CASSLGPNRETQYF
-	many	TRBV5-1	TRBJ1-1	TGCGCCAGCAGACTGGGAGGGAACACTGAAGCTTTCTTT	CASRLGGNTEAFF
TRBD1	many	TRBV15	TRBJ1-5	TGTGCCACCAGCACCCTCGGGACAGGGGGCAACGCGTTCATCCAGCCCCAGCATTTT	CATSTLGTGGNAFIQPQHF
-	few	TRBV6-5	TRBJ2-3	TGTGCCAGCAGTTACTTACTTAGCACAGATACGCAGTATTTT	CASSYLLSTDTQYF
TRBD2	few	TRBV7-8	TRBJ2-7	TGTGCCAGCAGCATCTCCGGGACTAGCGGGAGGGCCTCCTACGAGCAGTACTTC	CASSISGTSGRASYEQYF
-	few	TRBV11-2	TRBJ1-2	TGTGCCAGCACCGGCGGCGAGGGGGTATATGGCTACACCTTC	CASTGGEGVYGYTF
-	many	TRBV7-9	TRBJ2-3	TGTGCCAGCAGCTTAGTCTCCTCGGAAGATACGCAGTATTTT	CASSLVSSEDTQYF
-	-	TRBV2	TRBJ1-6	TGTGCCAGCAGGCCAGGGGAAACCTATAATTCACCCCTCCACTTT	CASRPGETYNSPLHF
-	few	TRBV28	TRBJ2-1	TGTGCCAGCAGTTTATTGCGGGGCGATCTCAATGAGCAGTTCTTC	CASSLLRGDLNEQFF
TRBD2	-	TRBV20-1	TRBJ2-1	TGCAGTGCTAGAATCGGACTAGTGATTCGTGAGCAGTTCTTC	CSARIGLVIREQFF
TRBD2	-	TRBV12-3/TRBV12-4	TRBJ2-5	TGTGCCAGCAGTTTAGCTCTAGCGGGGAAAGAGACCCAGTACTTC	CASSLALAGKETQYF
-	-	TRBV13	TRBJ2-1	TGTGCCAGCAGCTTAGAGGGCGACTACGTGGGTGAGCAGTTCTTC	CASSLEGDYVGEQFF
-	few	TRBV28	TRBJ2-3	TGTGCCAGCAGTTTAGATTTAGGGAAGGATACGCAGTATTTT	CASSLDLGKDTQYF
TRBD2	-	TRBV4-2	TRBJ2-3	TGTGCCAGCAGCCAAGAAGGGTCCGGGGGGGCTGATACGCAGTATTTT	CASSQEGSGGADTQYF
-	-	TRBV6-5	TRBJ1-5	TGTGCCAGCAGTTACACGCGTACAGGGATAAATCAGCCCCAGCATTTT	CASSYTRTGINQPQHF
-	many	TRBV20-1	TRBJ2-1	TGCAGTGCTAGAGACACTCGGACTGGATACAATGAGCAGTTCTTC	CSARDTRTGYNEQFF
-	-	TRBV7-8	TRBJ2-5	TGTGCCGGCAGCTTAGCAAGCAGGGGACTGGAGACCCAGTACTTC	CAGSLASRGLETQYF
-	-	TRBV4-1	TRBJ2-3	TGCGCCAGCAGCCAAGAGGGAGTCCACACAGATACGCAGTATTTT	CASSQEGVHTDTQYF
TRBD1	-	TRBV4-1	TRBJ2-3	TGCGCCAGCAGCCAATCCGGGACAGGGGTAGATACGCAGTATTTT	CASSQSGTGVDTQYF
TRBD1	-	TRBV3-1	TRBJ2-1	TGTGCCAGCAGCCCAGAACCGGGACAGGGGGCGTCCGTGTTCTTC	CASSPEPGQGASVFF
TRBD1	-	TRBV9	TRBJ2-3	TGTGCCAGCAGCGTAGACGTACAGGGGATGTCAGATACGCAGTATTTT	CASSVDVQGMSDTQYF
TRBD2	few	TRBV6-1	TRBJ2-7	TGTGCCAGCAGTAAACCTAGCGGGAGCGACGCCTACGAGCAGTACTTC	CASSKPSGSDAYEQYF
TRBD1	few	TRBV10-2	TRBJ1-1	TGCGCCAGCAGAAACTTGGACAGGGACGGGACTGAAGCTTTCTTT	CASRNLDRDGTEAFF
-	-	TRBV9	TRBJ2-1	TGTGCCAGCAGCGTCCCGGCTGACGCGGGGAGGGGGGACAATGAGCAGTTCTTC	CASSVPADAGRGDNEQFF
TRBD2	few	TRBV6-1	TRBJ2-1	TGTGCCAGCCTCGATCTAGCGGGAGGGTCTTATAATGAGCAGTTCTTC	CASLDLAGGSYNEQFF
-	few	TRBV2	TRBJ1-5	TGTGCCAGCAGTGAAGTGCGCCTCCTGGGGGGTCAGCCCCAGCATTTT	CASSEVRLLGGQPQHF
-	-	TRBV29-1	TRBJ2-1	TGCAGCTCTGAGAGCTGGCAGGGCTCCTACAATGAGCAGTTCTTC	CSSESWQGSYNEQFF
-	few	TRBV2	TRBJ2-1	TGTGCCAGCAGCCGGGGGGCTAGCGGTTACAATGAGCAGTTCTTC	CASSRGASGYNEQFF
TRBD2	many	TRBV2	TRBJ2-3	TGTGCCAGCAGAGGCCGGGGCCACGCCGGGGGGACAGATACGCAGTATTTT	CASRGRGHAGGTDTQYF
-	many	TRBV27	TRBJ2-5	TGTGCCAGCAGTGGATTCGGGTCTCAAGAGACCCAGTACTTC	CASSGFGSQETQYF
-	many	TRBV10-3	TRBJ2-3	TGTGCCATCAGTACGGGGGACGCAACTAGCACAGATACGCAGTATTTT	CAISTGDATSTDTQYF
TRBD2	-	TRBV29-1	TRBJ2-1	TGCAGCGTTGAACCCACTAGCGTACTTTACAATGAGCAGTTCTTC	CSVEPTSVLYNEQFF
TRBD2	-	TRBV7-9	TRBJ2-1	TGTGCCAGCAGCCCTAGCGGGACTAGGGGGGGCAATGAGCAGTTCTTC	CASSPSGTRGGNEQFF
TRBD1	few	TRBV2	TRBJ2-7	TGTGCAGCTTGGGACAGGGGGGACGAGCAGTACTTC	CAAWDRGDEQYF
-	few	TRBV6-4	TRBJ2-2	TGTGCCAGCAGTGACGGGGGCGGCACCGGGGAGCTGTTTTTT	CASSDGGGTGELFF